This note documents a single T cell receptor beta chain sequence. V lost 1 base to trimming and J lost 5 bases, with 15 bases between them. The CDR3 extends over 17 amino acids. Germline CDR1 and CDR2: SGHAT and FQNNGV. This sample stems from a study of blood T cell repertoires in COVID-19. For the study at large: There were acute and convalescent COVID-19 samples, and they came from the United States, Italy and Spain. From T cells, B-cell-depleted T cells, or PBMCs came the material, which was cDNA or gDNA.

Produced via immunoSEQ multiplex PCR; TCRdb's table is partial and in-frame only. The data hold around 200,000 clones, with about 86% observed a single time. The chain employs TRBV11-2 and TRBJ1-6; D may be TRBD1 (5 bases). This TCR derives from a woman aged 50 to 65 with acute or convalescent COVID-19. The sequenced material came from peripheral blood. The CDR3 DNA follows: TGTGCCAGCAGCTTAGGGCCACAGGCGGTCGATAATTCACCCCTCCACTTT. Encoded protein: CASSLGPQAVDNSPLHF.